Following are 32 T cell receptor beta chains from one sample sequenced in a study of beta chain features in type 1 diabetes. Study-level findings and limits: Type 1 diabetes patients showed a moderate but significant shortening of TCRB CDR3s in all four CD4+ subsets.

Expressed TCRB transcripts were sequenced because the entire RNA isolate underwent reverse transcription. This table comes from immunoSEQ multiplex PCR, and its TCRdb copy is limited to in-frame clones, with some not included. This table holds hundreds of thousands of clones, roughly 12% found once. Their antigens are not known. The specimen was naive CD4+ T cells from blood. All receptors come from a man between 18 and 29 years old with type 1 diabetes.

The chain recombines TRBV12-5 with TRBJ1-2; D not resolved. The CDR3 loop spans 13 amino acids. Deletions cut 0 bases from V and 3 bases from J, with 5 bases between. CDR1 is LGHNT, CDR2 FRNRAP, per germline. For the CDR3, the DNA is TGTGCTAGTGGTTTGGTACGGGACTATGGCTACACCTTC. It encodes CASGLVRDYGYTF.

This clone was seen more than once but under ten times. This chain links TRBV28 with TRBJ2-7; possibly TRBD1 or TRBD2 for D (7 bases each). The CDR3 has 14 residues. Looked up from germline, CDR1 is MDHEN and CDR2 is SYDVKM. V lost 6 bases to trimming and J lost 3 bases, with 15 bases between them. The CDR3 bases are TGTGCCAGCAGAGCCTCAGGGGGGGGCTACGAGCAGTACTTC. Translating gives CASRASGGGYEQYF.

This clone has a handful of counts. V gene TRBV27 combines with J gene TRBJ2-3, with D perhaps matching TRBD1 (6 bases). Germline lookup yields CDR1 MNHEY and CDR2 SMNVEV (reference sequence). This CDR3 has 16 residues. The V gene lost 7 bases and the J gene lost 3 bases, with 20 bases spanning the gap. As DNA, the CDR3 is TGTGCCAGCAATCCCTCAGGGGCTCGATCAACAGATACGCAGTATTTT. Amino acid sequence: CASNPSGARSTDTQYF.

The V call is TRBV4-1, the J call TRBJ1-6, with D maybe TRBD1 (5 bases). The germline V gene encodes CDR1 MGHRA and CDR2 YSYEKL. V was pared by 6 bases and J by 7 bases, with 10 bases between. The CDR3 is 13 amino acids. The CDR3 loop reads CASRRDSNSPLHF. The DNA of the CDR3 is TGCGCCAGCAGACGCGACAGCAATTCACCCCTCCACTTT.

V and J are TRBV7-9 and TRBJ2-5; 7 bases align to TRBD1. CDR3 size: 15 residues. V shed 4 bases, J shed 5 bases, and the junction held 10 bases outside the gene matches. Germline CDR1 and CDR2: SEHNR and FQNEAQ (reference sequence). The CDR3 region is CASSSGQVVPETQYF. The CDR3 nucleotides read TGTGCCAGCAGCTCCGGACAGGTAGTGCCGGAGACCCAGTACTTC. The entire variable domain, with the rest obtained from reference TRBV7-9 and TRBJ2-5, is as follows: DTGVSQNPRHKITKRGQNVTFRCDPISEHNRLYWYRQTLGQGPEFLTYFQNEAQLEKSRLLSDRFSAERPKGSFSTLEIQRTEQGDSAMYLCASSSGQVVPETQYFGPGTRLLVL.

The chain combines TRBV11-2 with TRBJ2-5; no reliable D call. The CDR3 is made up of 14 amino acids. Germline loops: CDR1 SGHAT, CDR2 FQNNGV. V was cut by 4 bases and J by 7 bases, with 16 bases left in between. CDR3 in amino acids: CASSSRAASRTQYF. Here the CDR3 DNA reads TGTGCCAGCAGCTCTCGCGCTGCCTCCAGGACCCAGTACTTC.

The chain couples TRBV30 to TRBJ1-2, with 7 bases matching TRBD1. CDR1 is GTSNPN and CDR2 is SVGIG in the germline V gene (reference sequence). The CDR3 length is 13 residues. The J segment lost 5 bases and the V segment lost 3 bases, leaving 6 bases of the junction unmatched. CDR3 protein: CAWSDLTGYGYTF. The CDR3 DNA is TGTGCCTGGAGCGATCTGACAGGGTATGGCTACACCTTC.

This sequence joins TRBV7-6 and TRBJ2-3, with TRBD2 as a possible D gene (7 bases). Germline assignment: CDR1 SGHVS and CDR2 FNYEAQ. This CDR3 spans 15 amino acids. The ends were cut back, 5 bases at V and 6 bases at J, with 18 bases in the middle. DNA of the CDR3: TGTGCCAGCAGCCCTGGGAGGGGGGCTGGTGATACGCAGTATTTT. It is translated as CASSPGRGAGDTQYF.

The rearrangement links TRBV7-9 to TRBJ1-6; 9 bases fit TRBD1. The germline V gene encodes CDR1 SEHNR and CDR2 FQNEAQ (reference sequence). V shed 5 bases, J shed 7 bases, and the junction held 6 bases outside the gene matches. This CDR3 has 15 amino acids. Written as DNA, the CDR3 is TGTGCCAGCAGCGTCCGGGACAGGGTGAATTCACCCCTCCACTTT. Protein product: CASSVRDRVNSPLHF.

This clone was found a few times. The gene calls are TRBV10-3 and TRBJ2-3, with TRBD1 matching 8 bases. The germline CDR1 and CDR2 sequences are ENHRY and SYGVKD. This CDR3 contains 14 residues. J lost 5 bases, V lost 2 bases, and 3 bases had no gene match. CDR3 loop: CAISEMDRVDTQYF. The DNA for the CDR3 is TGTGCCATCAGTGAGATGGACAGGGTAGATACGCAGTATTTT.

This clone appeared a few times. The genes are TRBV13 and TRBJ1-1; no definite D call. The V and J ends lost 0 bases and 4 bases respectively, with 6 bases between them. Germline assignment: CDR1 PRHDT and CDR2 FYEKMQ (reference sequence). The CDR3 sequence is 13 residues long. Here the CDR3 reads CASSLGGPTEAFF. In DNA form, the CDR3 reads TGTGCCAGCAGCTTAGGAGGGCCCACTGAAGCTTTCTTT.

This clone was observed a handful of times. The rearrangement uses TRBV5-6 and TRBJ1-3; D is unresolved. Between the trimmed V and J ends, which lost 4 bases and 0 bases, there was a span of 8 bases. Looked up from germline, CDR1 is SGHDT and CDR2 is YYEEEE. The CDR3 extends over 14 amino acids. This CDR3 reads CASSGWSSGNTIYF. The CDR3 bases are TGTGCCAGCAGCGGGTGGAGCTCTGGAAACACCATATATTTT.

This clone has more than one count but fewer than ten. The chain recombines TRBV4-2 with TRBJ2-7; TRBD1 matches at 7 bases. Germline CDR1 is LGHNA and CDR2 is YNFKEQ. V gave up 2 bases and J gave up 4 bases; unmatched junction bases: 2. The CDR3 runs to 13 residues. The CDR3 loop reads CASSQTGEYEQYF. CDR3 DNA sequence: TGTGCCAGCAGCCAAACAGGGGAGTACGAGCAGTACTTC.

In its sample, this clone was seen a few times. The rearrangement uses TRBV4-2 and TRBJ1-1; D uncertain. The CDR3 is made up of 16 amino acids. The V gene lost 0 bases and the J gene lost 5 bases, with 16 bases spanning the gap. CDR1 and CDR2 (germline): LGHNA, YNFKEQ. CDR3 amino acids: CASSQDAYGRATEAFF. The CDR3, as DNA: TGTGCCAGCAGCCAAGATGCCTACGGACGAGCGACTGAAGCTTTCTTT.

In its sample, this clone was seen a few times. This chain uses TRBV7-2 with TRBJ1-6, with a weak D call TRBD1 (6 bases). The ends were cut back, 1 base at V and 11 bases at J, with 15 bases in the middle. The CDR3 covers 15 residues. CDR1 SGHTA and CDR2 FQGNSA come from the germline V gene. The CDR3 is CASSLEEAGVTPLHF. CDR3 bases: TGTGCCAGCAGCTTAGAGGAAGCAGGGGTAACACCCCTCCACTTT.

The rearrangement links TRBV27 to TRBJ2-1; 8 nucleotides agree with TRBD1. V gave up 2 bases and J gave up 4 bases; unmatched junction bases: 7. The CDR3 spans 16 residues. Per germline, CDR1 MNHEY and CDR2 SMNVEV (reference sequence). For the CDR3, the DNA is TGTGCCAGCAGTTTAAGGGACAGGACAGGTTACAATGAGCAGTTCTTC. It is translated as CASSLRDRTGYNEQFF.

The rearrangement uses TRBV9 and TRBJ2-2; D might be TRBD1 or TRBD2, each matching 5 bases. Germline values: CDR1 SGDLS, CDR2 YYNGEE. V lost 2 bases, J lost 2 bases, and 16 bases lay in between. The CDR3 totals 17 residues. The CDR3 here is CASSVIPGTGNTGELFF. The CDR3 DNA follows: TGTGCCAGCAGCGTTATCCCCGGGACGGGAAACACCGGGGAGCTGTTTTTT.

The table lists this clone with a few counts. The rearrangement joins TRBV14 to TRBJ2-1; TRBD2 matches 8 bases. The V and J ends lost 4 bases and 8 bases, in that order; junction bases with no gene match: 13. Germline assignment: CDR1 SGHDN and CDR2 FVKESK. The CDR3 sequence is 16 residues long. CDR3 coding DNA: TGTGCCAGCAGCCCACTACGGGGGGGCTGGGGTGATGAGCAGTTCTTC. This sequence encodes CASSPLRGGWGDEQFF.

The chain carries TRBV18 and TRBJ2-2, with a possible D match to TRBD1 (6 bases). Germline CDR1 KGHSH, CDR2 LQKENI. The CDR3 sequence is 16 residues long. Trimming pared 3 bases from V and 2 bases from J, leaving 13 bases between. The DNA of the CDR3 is TGTGCCAGCTCACCGTCTCAGGGGAAAAACACCGGGGAGCTGTTTTTT. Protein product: CASSPSQGKNTGELFF.

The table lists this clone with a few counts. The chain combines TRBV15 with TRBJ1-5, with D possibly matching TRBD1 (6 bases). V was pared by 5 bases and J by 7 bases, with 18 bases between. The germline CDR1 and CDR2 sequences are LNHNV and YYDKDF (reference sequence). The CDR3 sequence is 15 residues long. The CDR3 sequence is CATSVGGQLTQPQHF. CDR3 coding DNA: TGTGCCACCAGCGTAGGCGGACAGCTAACACAGCCCCAGCATTTT.

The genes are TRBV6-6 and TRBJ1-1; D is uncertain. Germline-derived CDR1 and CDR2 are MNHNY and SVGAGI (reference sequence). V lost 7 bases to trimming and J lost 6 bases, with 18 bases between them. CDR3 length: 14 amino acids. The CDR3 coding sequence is TGTGCCAGCACCGAGCTAACAGTGGTCGCTGAAGCTTTCTTT. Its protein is CASTELTVVAEAFF.

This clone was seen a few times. CDR3 bases: TGTGCCAGCACCCCACGAGAGGCTAGCTCCTACGAGCAGTACTTC. Residues: CASTPREASSYEQYF. J is TRBJ2-7 and V is TRBV28; no definite D call. V shed 7 bases and J shed 0 bases, with 16 bases lying between them. This CDR3 comprises 15 residues. Looked up from germline, CDR1 is MDHEN and CDR2 is SYDVKM. Together with reference TRBV28 and TRBJ2-7, the CDR3 gives the full variable domain: DVKVTQSSRYLVKRTGEKVFLECVQDMDHENMFWYRQDPGLGLRLIYFSYDVKMKEKGDIPEGYSVSREKKERFSLILESASTNQTSMYLCASTPREASSYEQYFGPGTRLTVT.

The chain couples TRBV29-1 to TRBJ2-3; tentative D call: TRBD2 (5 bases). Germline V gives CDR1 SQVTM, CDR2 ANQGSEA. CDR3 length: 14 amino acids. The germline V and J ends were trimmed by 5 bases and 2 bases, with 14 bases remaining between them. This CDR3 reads CSVPSGFFTDTQYF. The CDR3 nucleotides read TGCAGCGTTCCTTCGGGGTTTTTCACAGATACGCAGTATTTT.

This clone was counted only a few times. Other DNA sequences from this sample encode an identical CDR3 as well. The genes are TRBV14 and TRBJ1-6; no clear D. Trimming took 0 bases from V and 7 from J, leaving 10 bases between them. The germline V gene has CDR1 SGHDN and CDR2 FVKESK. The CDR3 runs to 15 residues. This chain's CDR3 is CASSQDWGGNSPLHF. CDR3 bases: TGTGCCAGCAGCCAAGATTGGGGTGGGAATTCACCCCTCCACTTT.

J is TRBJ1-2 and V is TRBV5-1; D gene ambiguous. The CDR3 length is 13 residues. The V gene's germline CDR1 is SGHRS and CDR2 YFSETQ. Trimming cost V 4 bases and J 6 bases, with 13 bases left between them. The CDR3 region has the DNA TGCGCCAGCAGCGGTCAGTGGTTGGATGGCTACACCTTC. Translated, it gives CASSGQWLDGYTF.

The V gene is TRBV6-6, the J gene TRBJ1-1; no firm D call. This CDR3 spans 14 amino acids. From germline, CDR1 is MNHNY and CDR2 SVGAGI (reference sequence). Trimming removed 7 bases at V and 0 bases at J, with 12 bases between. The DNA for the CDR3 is TGTGCCAGCACCAATCGGACGGTGAACACTGAAGCTTTCTTT. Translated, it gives CASTNRTVNTEAFF.

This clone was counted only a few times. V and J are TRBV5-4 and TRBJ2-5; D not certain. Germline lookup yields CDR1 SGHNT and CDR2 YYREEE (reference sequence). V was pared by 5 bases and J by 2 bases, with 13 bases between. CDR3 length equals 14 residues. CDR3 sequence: CASSFAAGQETQYF. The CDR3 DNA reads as TGTGCCAGCAGTTTTGCGGCCGGGCAAGAGACCCAGTACTTC.

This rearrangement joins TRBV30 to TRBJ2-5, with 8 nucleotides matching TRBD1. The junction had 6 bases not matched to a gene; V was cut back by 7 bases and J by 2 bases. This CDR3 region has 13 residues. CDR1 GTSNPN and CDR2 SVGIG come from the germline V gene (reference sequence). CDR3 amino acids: CALTGGVQETQYF. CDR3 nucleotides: TGTGCCTTAACAGGGGGAGTTCAAGAGACCCAGTACTTC. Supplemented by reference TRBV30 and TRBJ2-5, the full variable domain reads SQTIHQWPATLVQPVGSPLSLECTVEGTSNPNLYWYRQAAGRGLQLLFYSVGIGQISSEVPQNLSASRPQDRQFILSSKKLLLSDSGFYLCALTGGVQETQYFGPGTRLLVL.

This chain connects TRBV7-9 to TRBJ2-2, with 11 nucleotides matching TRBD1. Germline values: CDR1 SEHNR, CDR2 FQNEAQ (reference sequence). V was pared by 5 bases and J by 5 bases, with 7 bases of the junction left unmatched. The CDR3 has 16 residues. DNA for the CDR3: TGTGCCAGCAGCCCGCCGGGACAGGGGGTTACCGGGGAGCTGTTTTTT. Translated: CASSPPGQGVTGELFF.

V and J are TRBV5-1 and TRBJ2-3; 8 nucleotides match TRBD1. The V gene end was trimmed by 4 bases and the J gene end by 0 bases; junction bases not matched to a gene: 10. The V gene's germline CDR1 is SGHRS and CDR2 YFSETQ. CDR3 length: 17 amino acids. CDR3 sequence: CASSPWTGIASTDTQYF. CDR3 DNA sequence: TGCGCCAGCAGCCCCTGGACAGGGATCGCTAGCACAGATACGCAGTATTTT.

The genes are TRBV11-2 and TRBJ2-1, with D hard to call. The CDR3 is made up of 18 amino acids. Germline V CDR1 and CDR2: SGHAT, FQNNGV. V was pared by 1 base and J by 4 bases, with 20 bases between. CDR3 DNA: TGTGCCAGCAGCTTAGGGTGGAGTGGCTCCCAACTATACAATGAGCAGTTCTTC. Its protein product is CASSLGWSGSQLYNEQFF.

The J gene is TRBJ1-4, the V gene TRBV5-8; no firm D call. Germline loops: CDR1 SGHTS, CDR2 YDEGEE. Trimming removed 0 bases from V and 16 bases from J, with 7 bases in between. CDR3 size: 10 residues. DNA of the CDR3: TGTGCCAGCAGCTTGGGCGGGAGGTTTTTT. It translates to CASSLGGRFF.